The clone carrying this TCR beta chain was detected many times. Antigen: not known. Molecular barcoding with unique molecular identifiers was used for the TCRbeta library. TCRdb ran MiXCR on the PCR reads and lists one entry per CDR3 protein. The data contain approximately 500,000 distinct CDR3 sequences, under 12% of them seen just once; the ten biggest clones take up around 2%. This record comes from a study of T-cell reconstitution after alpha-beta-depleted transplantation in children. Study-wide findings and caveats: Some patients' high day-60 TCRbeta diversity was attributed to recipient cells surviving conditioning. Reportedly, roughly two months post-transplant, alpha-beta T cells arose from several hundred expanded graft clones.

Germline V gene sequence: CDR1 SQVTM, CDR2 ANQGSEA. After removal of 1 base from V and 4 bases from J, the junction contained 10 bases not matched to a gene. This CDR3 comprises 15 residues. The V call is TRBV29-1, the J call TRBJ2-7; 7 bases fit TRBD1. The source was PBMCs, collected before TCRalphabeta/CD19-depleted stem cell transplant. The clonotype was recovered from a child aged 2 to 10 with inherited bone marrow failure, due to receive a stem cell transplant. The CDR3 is CSVEVVAGGKYEQYF. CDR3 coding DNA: TGCAGCGTTGAAGTCGTGGCAGGGGGTAAATACGAGCAGTACTTC.